A selection of T cell receptor beta chains follows, all from one sample in a study of blood T cells in healthy people across ages. MiXCR was run by TCRdb on the 5' RACE reads, yielding one entry per CDR3 protein. The sample has around 900,000 distinct CDR3 sequences; about 53% are singletons. The specimen was blood. These receptors were collected from a woman in her sixties or seventies in good health. Each CDR3 is given with its conserved first and last residue. The D gene is left open where the match is weak. Clone size is shown for a subset of rows, as once, few, many or a class of expanded clone.

D gene: .
CDR3 length: 14
clone size: .
J gene: TRBJ2-3
V gene: TRBV30
CDR3 DNA: TGTGCCTGGAGTCGGGCAAACCTCACAGATACGCAGTATTTT
CDR3 protein: CAWSRANLTDTQYF

D gene: .
CDR3 length: 13
clone size: .
J gene: TRBJ1-2
V gene: TRBV6-5
CDR3 DNA: TGTGCCAGCAGCTCGAATGGGGGGCATGGCTACACCTTC
CDR3 protein: CASSSNGGHGYTF

D gene: .
CDR3 length: 16
clone size: .
J gene: TRBJ2-1
V gene: TRBV7-3
CDR3 DNA: TGTGCCAGCAGCTTAACGATTCACAGGTTTAACAATGAGCAGTTCTTC
CDR3 protein: CASSLTIHRFNNEQFF

D gene: TRBD1
CDR3 length: 16
clone size: .
J gene: TRBJ2-1
V gene: TRBV18
CDR3 DNA: TGTGCCAGCTCACCTAGAGGGACAGGGAGCATGAGGGAGCAGTTCTTC
CDR3 protein: CASSPRGTGSMREQFF

D gene: .
CDR3 length: 15
clone size: .
J gene: TRBJ2-7
V gene: TRBV4-3
CDR3 DNA: TGCGCCAGCAGCCAAGACCGGGACTCAATCTACGAGCAGTACTTC
CDR3 protein: CASSQDRDSIYEQYF

D gene: .
CDR3 length: 15
clone size: .
J gene: TRBJ2-5
V gene: TRBV27
CDR3 DNA: TGTGCCAGCAGTCGGGCTTTGGGGGGAGGAGAGACCCAGTACTTC
CDR3 protein: CASSRALGGGETQYF

D gene: TRBD2
CDR3 length: 16
clone size: few
J gene: TRBJ2-7
V gene: TRBV6-2/TRBV6-3
CDR3 DNA: TGTGCCAGCAGTCGGGGACTAGCGGGGATTTCCTACGAGCAGTACTTC
CDR3 protein: CASSRGLAGISYEQYF

D gene: TRBD1
CDR3 length: 14
clone size: .
J gene: TRBJ2-3
V gene: TRBV2
CDR3 DNA: TGTGCCAGCAACGGCAGGGGGAACACAGATACGCAGTATTTT
CDR3 protein: CASNGRGNTDTQYF

D gene: TRBD1
CDR3 length: 15
clone size: .
J gene: TRBJ2-5
V gene: TRBV14
CDR3 DNA: TGTGCCAGCAGTTTTACGACAGGGTCTGGTGAGACCCAGTACTTC
CDR3 protein: CASSFTTGSGETQYF

D gene: TRBD1
CDR3 length: 13
clone size: .
J gene: TRBJ1-2
V gene: TRBV30
CDR3 DNA: TGTGCCTGGTCCGGGACAGGAGGATACGGCTACACCTTC
CDR3 protein: CAWSGTGGYGYTF

D gene: TRBD2
CDR3 length: 17
clone size: few
J gene: TRBJ2-6
V gene: TRBV4-2
CDR3 DNA: TGTGCCAGCAGCCAAGAGTCGCGGGGGGCTGGGGCCAACGTCCTGACTTTC
CDR3 protein: CASSQESRGAGANVLTF

D gene: .
CDR3 length: 13
clone size: .
J gene: TRBJ1-1
V gene: TRBV5-1
CDR3 DNA: TGCGCCAGCAGTGAAGTAGTTAACACTGAAGCTTTCTTT
CDR3 protein: CASSEVVNTEAFF

D gene: TRBD1
CDR3 length: 16
clone size: .
J gene: TRBJ2-7
V gene: TRBV6-2/TRBV6-3
CDR3 DNA: TGTGCCAGCAGTGACCAGACAGGGGGCTTGTCCTACGAGCAGTACTTC
CDR3 protein: CASSDQTGGLSYEQYF

D gene: TRBD1
CDR3 length: 15
clone size: .
J gene: TRBJ1-6
V gene: TRBV27
CDR3 DNA: TGTGCCAGCAGTTTCGGGGACAGGCAATATTCACCCCTCCACTTT
CDR3 protein: CASSFGDRQYSPLHF

D gene: .
CDR3 length: 13
clone size: .
J gene: TRBJ2-7
V gene: TRBV20-1
CDR3 DNA: TGCAGTGCCCCGGGGCAGGGAGGATACGAGCAGTACTTC
CDR3 protein: CSAPGQGGYEQYF

D gene: TRBD1
CDR3 length: 17
clone size: .
J gene: TRBJ2-5
V gene: TRBV11-2
CDR3 DNA: TGTGCCAGCAGCTTAGATCCGGGACAGGGGGCGCAAAGGACCCAGTACTTC
CDR3 protein: CASSLDPGQGAQRTQYF

D gene: TRBD2
CDR3 length: 13
clone size: .
J gene: TRBJ2-5
V gene: TRBV28
CDR3 DNA: TGTGCCAGCAGTGCGGCGGGAGTGGGGGAGCAGTACTTC
CDR3 protein: CASSAAGVGEQYF

D gene: TRBD2
CDR3 length: 16
clone size: .
J gene: TRBJ2-1
V gene: TRBV4-3
CDR3 DNA: TGCGCCAGCAGCCAAGATACTAGCGGGAGGGCGAATGAGCAGTTCTTC
CDR3 protein: CASSQDTSGRANEQFF